This T cell receptor beta chain comes out of a study of cytomegalovirus exposure and HLA in healthy donors. Study results and limitations: Later work associated approximately 17,000 TCR beta sequences with HLA alleles at 0.05 false discovery rate. Presence/absence analyses assumed roughly uniform sequencing depth across donors.

For this clone: Its antigen is undetermined.

In the PCR, 60 Vbeta and 13 Jbeta primers were used. Sequencing was performed with immunoSEQ multiplex PCR; in TCRdb, only in-frame clones are kept and a portion is missing. The sample lists fewer than 85,000 clones, about 70% occurring once. Germline assignment: CDR1 SSHAT and CDR2 FNYEAQ (reference sequence). V shed 10 bases, J shed 2 bases, and the junction held 11 bases outside the gene matches. CDR3 size: 15 residues. V and J are TRBV7-7 and TRBJ2-5, with TRBD2 matching over 9 bases. Sequenced input: PBMCs. The sequence was collected from a male donor in good health and CMV-seropositive. In nucleotides, the CDR3 is TGTGCCACCTACCCCGGGCGGGGGGGACAAGAGACCCAGTACTTC. It specifies CATYPGRGGQETQYF.